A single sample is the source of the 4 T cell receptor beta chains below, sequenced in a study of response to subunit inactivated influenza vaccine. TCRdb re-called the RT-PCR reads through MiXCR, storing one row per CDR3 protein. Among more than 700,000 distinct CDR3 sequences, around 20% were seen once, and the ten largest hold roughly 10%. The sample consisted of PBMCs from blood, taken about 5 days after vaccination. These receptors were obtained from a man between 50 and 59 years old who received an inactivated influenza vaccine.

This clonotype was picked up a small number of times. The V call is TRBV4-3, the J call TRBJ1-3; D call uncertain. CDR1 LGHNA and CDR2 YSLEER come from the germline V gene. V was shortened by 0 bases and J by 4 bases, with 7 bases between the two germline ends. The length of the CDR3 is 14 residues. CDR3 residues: CASSQEGRGNTIYF. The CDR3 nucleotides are TGCGCCAGCAGCCAAGAGGGCCGGGGAAACACCATATATTTT.

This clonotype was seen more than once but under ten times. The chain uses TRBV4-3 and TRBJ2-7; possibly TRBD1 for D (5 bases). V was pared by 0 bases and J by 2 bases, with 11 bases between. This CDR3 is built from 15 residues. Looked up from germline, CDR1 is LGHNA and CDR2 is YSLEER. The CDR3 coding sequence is TGCGCCAGCAGCCAAGATGTGGGGCCCCCCTACGAGCAGTACTTC. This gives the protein CASSQDVGPPYEQYF.

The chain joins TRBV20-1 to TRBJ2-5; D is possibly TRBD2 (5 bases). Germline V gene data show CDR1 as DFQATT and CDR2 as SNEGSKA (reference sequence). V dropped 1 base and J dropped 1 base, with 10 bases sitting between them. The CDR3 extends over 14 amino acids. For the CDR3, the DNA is TGCAGTGCTAGAGTGCCGGGATCCCAAGAGACCCAGTACTTC. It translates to CSARVPGSQETQYF.

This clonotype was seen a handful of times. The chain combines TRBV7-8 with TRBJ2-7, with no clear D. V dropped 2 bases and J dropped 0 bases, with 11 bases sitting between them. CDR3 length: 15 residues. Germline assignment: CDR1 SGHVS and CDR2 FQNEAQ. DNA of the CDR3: TGTGCCAGCAGCTTACAGGACGTGAACTCCTACGAGCAGTACTTC. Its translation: CASSLQDVNSYEQYF.